This is a list of T cell receptor beta chains from one sample in a study of HIV-infected patients and healthy controls. MiXCR was run by TCRdb on the 5' RACE reads, yielding one entry per CDR3 protein. The sample carries about 64,000 distinct CDR3 sequences, about 19% recorded once. The sample comprised CD4+ T cells from blood. These receptors all come from a human donor in good health. Both conserved end residues are part of each CDR3.

j_call,v_call,cdr3_aa
TRBJ2-5,TRBV7-8,CASSLGGSDQETQYF
TRBJ2-5,TRBV18,CASSPLPPAGQETQYF
TRBJ2-1,TRBV10-2,CASSDDWGRGQKWNEQFF
TRBJ1-4,TRBV5-1,CASSWTGATNEKLFF
TRBJ2-2,TRBV7-3,CASSSDSVGELFF
TRBJ1-2,TRBV4-3,CASSRAGQGVYGYTF
TRBJ1-1,TRBV6-2/TRBV6-3,CASSPRTGVGTEAFF
TRBJ2-7,TRBV19,CASSPRTAGGEQYF
TRBJ2-7,TRBV6-5,CASSYLSGTYEQYF
TRBJ2-3,TRBV20-1,CSAQTSGRFDTQYF
TRBJ2-1,TRBV19,CASSISAAVGSYNEQFF
TRBJ1-5,TRBV6-2/TRBV6-3,CASSYWGLGQPQHF
TRBJ1-6,TRBV20-1,CSAGGLLYNSPLHF
TRBJ2-3,TRBV7-9,CASSLTTGGPKTDTQYF
TRBJ2-3,TRBV6-2/TRBV6-3,CASRRGTTDTQYF
TRBJ2-1,TRBV2,CASQGMPGAYNEQFF
TRBJ1-1,TRBV6-2/TRBV6-3,CASTTRGTLTEAFF
TRBJ1-6,TRBV20-1,CSARLRRDNSPLHF
TRBJ1-4,TRBV6-6,CASSYSAYLSTNEKLFF
TRBJ1-5,TRBV12-3/TRBV12-4,CASSFQGVVQPQHF
TRBJ1-2,TRBV20-1,CSASDRSRGDYGYTF
TRBJ1-1,TRBV6-2/TRBV6-3,CASSTQGTTEAFF
TRBJ1-1,TRBV18,CASSPRGMDGAFF
TRBJ2-1,TRBV12-2,CASRPQSRPSSYNEQFF
TRBJ2-3,TRBV27,CASSSFGGDTQYF
TRBJ1-1,TRBV2,CASSGQGRSINWNTEAFF
TRBJ2-3,TRBV12-3/TRBV12-4,CASSSGLSSDF
TRBJ1-3,TRBV4-3,CASSQTLWASGNTIYF
TRBJ2-3,TRBV20-1,CSAREARATDTQYF
TRBJ2-1,TRBV6-2/TRBV6-3,CASQKVGRGEQFF
TRBJ2-7,TRBV10-3,CAISAYSGTPAYEQYF
TRBJ2-2,TRBV12-3/TRBV12-4,CASSRGQNTGELFF
TRBJ2-7,TRBV29-1,CSVREPASYEQYF
TRBJ1-1,TRBV18,CASSWTEGTEAFF
TRBJ2-1,TRBV4-3,CACSQDYGDFEQFF
TRBJ1-1,TRBV7-9,CASSLGDDRTEAFF
TRBJ2-7,TRBV5-1,CASSLTIRSGGPYEQYF
TRBJ1-6,TRBV6-5,CASSLIQGSLHF
TRBJ2-3,TRBV7-8,CASSLVTSGTSTDTQYF
TRBJ2-3,TRBV4-2,CASSQDTLTDTQYF
TRBJ1-6,TRBV14,CASSRVQGNDSPLHF
TRBJ2-7,TRBV20-1,CSAYPPPGQGNYEQYF
TRBJ1-1,TRBV29-1,CSVVAGGATEAFF
TRBJ2-5,TRBV29-1,CSVERRMETQYF
TRBJ2-6,TRBV20-1,CSARETGGANVLTF
TRBJ1-6,TRBV10-3,CAISEIGGGGSPLHF
TRBJ2-5,TRBV12-3/TRBV12-4,CASSFDSRETQYF
TRBJ2-1,TRBV7-3,CASSLLGVPSGGNEQFF
TRBJ1-1,TRBV19,CASTGGTWTEAFF
TRBJ2-1,TRBV12-3/TRBV12-4,CASSQGFSSYNEQFF
TRBJ1-2,TRBV10-2,CAISGGGYGYTF
TRBJ1-2,TRBV4-2,CASSQMGQSNYGYTF
TRBJ1-5,TRBV6-5,CASSSTYNQPQHF
TRBJ1-5,TRBV12-3/TRBV12-4,CASSLIVGQFNQPQHF
TRBJ1-1,TRBV28,CASSSAGGTEAFF
TRBJ2-6,TRBV7-8,CASSLTHRGRVSNVLTF
TRBJ2-3,TRBV5-1,CASSLDPNTDTQYF
TRBJ2-7,TRBV6-6,CASSGTSYEQYF
TRBJ2-1,TRBV6-6,CASSPPSGLAVNNEQFF
TRBJ2-3,TRBV10-3,CAISERDRSTDTQYF